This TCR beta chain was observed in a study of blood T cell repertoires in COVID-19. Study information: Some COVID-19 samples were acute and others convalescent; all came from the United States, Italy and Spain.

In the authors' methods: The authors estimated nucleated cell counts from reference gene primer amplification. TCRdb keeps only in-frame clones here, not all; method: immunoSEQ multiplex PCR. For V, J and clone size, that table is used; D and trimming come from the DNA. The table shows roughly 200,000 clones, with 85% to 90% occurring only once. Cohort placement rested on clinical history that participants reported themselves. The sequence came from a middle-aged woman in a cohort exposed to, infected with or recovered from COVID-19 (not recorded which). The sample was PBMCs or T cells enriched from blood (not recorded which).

DNA for the CDR3: TGTGCCAGCAGCGTAGGAGTCGGCACTGAAGCTTTCTTT. Amino acid sequence: CASSVGVGTEAFF. This chain links TRBV9 with TRBJ1-1; D call uncertain. The CDR3 spans 13 residues. Trimming took off 0 bases at V and 4 bases at J, with 7 bases between the two ends. Germline V gene data show CDR1 as SGDLS and CDR2 as YYNGEE.